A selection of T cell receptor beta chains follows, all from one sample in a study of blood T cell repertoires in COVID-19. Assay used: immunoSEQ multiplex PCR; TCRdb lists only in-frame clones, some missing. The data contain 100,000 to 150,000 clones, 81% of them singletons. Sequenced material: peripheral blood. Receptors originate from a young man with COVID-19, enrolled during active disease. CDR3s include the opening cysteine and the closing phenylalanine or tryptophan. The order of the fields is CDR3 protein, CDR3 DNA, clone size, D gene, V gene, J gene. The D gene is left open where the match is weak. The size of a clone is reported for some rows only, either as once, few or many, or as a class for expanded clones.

CATSEFQDPGGVPETQYF	TGTGCCACCAGTGAGTTTCAGGACCCCGGGGGTGTGCCGGAGACCCAGTACTTC	NA	NA	TRBV24-1	TRBJ2-5
CASIRNGVQGEAFF	TGTGCCAGCATCAGAAACGGGGTCCAAGGTGAAGCTTTCTTT	NA	NA	TRBV6-5	TRBJ1-1
CASTTGWNYGYTF	TGTGCCAGCACGACAGGTTGGAACTATGGCTACACCTTC	NA	NA	TRBV12-3/TRBV12-4	TRBJ1-2
CASIGVAKNIQYF	TGTGCCAGTATTGGAGTAGCCAAAAACATTCAGTACTTC	NA	NA	TRBV19	TRBJ2-4
CASSLTAGTSQGSYEQYF	TGCGCCAGCAGCTTGACGGCCGGGACTAGCCAGGGGTCCTACGAGCAGTACTTC	NA	TRBD2	TRBV5-1	TRBJ2-7
CASSQGDTEAFF	TGTGCCAGCAGCCAGGGCGACACTGAAGCTTTCTTT	NA	NA	TRBV3-1/TRBV3-2	TRBJ1-1
CASSLLLAGGVYEQYF	TGTGCCAGCAGTTTACTCCTAGCGGGAGGCGTATACGAGCAGTACTTC	NA	TRBD2	TRBV27	TRBJ2-7
CASSVGRDRNSPLHF	TGTGCCAGCAGCGTAGGCAGGGATCGGAATTCACCCCTCCACTTT	once	NA	TRBV9	TRBJ1-6
CASSAGGGAGQPQHF	TGTGCCAGCAGCGCCGGAGGAGGGGCGGGCCAGCCCCAGCATTTT	NA	NA	TRBV9	TRBJ1-5
CASSLGGRGLAGRDEQFF	TGCGCCAGCAGCTTGGGGGGTAGAGGACTAGCGGGCAGGGATGAGCAGTTCTTC	NA	TRBD2	TRBV5-1	TRBJ2-1
CASSTDRRRSGANVLTF	TGCGCCAGCAGCACAGACAGGCGCCGCTCTGGGGCCAACGTCCTGACTTTC	NA	NA	TRBV5-1	TRBJ2-6
CASSDEMGGGTYEQYF	TGTGCCAGCAGCGACGAGATGGGCGGAGGGACCTACGAGCAGTACTTC	NA	NA	TRBV11-3	TRBJ2-7
CASSNLLTGSIETQYF	TGTGCCAGCAGCAACCTCCTGACAGGTTCGATAGAGACCCAGTACTTC	NA	NA	TRBV7-7	TRBJ2-5
CASSGDRGGDTEAFF	TGTGCCAGCAGCGGAGACAGGGGAGGCGACACTGAAGCTTTCTTT	NA	TRBD1	TRBV6-6	TRBJ1-1
CASSLAAGGETQYF	TGTGCCAGCAGCTTAGCGGCCGGGGGAGAGACCCAGTACTTC	once	NA	TRBV7-7	TRBJ2-5
CASSLWGISSGEETQYF	TGTGCCAGCAGTTTATGGGGAATATCGTCGGGGGAAGAGACCCAGTACTTC	NA	NA	TRBV28	TRBJ2-5
CASSATGRAETQYF	TGTGCCAGCAGCGCAACCGGGAGGGCGGAGACCCAGTACTTC	NA	TRBD2	TRBV9	TRBJ2-5
CASGGDSTDTQYF	TGTGCCAGCGGAGGGGATAGCACAGATACGCAGTATTTT	once	NA	TRBV28	TRBJ2-3
CASSQETGGSSYNEQFF	TGCGCCAGCAGCCAAGAGACTGGAGGAAGCTCCTACAATGAGCAGTTCTTC	NA	NA	TRBV4-1	TRBJ2-1
CASSSRDRRAGYTF	TGTGCCAGCTCCTCAAGGGACAGGCGGGCTGGCTACACCTTC	NA	TRBD1	TRBV27	TRBJ1-2
CASSSGGQGEDQPQHF	TGTGCCAGCAGTTCAGGGGGACAGGGGGAGGATCAGCCCCAGCATTTT	NA	TRBD1	TRBV28	TRBJ1-5
CASSVTTSGPYEQYF	TGTGCCAGCAGCGTCACGACTAGCGGCCCCTACGAGCAGTACTTC	NA	TRBD2	TRBV9	TRBJ2-7
CASSLRTSGGRIGGELFF	TGTGCCAGTAGTTTACGGACTAGCGGGGGCCGGATTGGCGGGGAGCTGTTTTTT	NA	TRBD2	TRBV19	TRBJ2-2
CASSRGEGLSNQPQHF	TGCGCCAGCAGCCGCGGGGAGGGGTTGAGTAATCAGCCCCAGCATTTT	NA	NA	TRBV4-1	TRBJ1-5
CAWISWRGNTEAFF	TGTGCCTGGATCTCCTGGCGAGGGAACACTGAAGCTTTCTTT	NA	NA	TRBV30	TRBJ1-1
CASSLDTFAGGYTF	TGTGCCAGCAGCTTAGACACCTTTGCGGGCGGCTACACCTTC	NA	NA	TRBV11-2	TRBJ1-2
CASSPGEDTEAFF	TGTGCCAGCTCACCAGGCGAGGACACTGAAGCTTTCTTT	NA	NA	TRBV18	TRBJ1-1
CASSSAGVVSYEQYF	TGTGCCAGCTCCTCGGCGGGAGTAGTCTCCTACGAGCAGTACTTC	NA	TRBD2	TRBV13	TRBJ2-7
CAIRTGDSPLHF	TGTGCCATTCGGACAGGGGACTCACCCCTCCACTTT	NA	TRBD1	TRBV10-3	TRBJ1-6
CASSLQLANQETQYF	TGTGCCAGTAGCCTTCAACTAGCGAATCAAGAGACCCAGTACTTC	NA	TRBD2	TRBV19	TRBJ2-5
CASSLQVGGTNEQFF	TGTGCCAGCAGCTTACAAGTGGGGGGGACCAATGAGCAGTTCTTC	NA	TRBD2	TRBV7-2	TRBJ2-1
CASGVYFTGELFF	TGTGCCAGCGGAGTCTACTTCACCGGGGAGCTGTTTTTT	NA	NA	TRBV5-5	TRBJ2-2
CASSQEAGGSSYEQYF	TGTGCCAGCAGCCAAGAGGCGGGGGGCAGCTCCTACGAGCAGTACTTC	NA	TRBD2	TRBV4-2	TRBJ2-7
CASSFHSLNTEAFF	TGTGCCAGCAGTTTCCACAGCCTGAACACTGAAGCTTTCTTT	NA	NA	TRBV28	TRBJ1-1
CATSRDLVMSYEQYF	TGTGCCACCAGCAGAGATCTAGTGATGTCCTACGAGCAGTACTTC	NA	NA	TRBV15	TRBJ2-7
CASSPTTGAYGYTF	TGTGCCAGCAGCCCTACGACAGGGGCCTATGGCTACACCTTC	NA	TRBD1	TRBV5-5	TRBJ1-2